This TCR beta chain was identified during a study of regulatory T cells in long-lasting Graves disease. Across the study: Antithyroid drug use was under 3 months in newly diagnosed Graves' patients.

Indicated time point: newly diagnosed GD, antithyroid drugs for less than 3 months. Researchers made the TCR library from RNA that was extracted from PBMCs. Graves' disease was diagnosed by American Thyroid Association guidelines. The CDR3 contains 14 residues. Trimming took 4 bases from V and 1 from J, leaving 8 bases between them. Germline V gene sequence: CDR1 SGHTA, CDR2 FQGTGA. With iRepertoire HTBI primers and Arm-PCR of CDR3 regions, TCR beta libraries were built. TCRdb recomputed calls from the multiplex PCR reads with MiXCR, one row per CDR3 protein. The table includes about 440,000 distinct CDR3 sequences, about 16% detected once. This same sample was also part of a study on T cells in Graves' hyperthyroidism and ophthalmopathy. From that second work: The primer set for the first-round RT-PCR of the TCR CDR3 was HTBI.

The sequence was obtained from a woman aged 18 to 35 with Graves disease. Sequences were derived from peripheral blood mononuclear cells (PBMCs), sampled at new diagnosis, from a patient treated with antithyroid drugs. V is TRBV7-3 and J is TRBJ1-3, with D possibly TRBD1 on 5 matching bases. Written as DNA, the CDR3 is TGTGCCAGCAGCTCAGGGCATTCTGGAAACACCATATATTTT. It codes for CASSSGHSGNTIYF.